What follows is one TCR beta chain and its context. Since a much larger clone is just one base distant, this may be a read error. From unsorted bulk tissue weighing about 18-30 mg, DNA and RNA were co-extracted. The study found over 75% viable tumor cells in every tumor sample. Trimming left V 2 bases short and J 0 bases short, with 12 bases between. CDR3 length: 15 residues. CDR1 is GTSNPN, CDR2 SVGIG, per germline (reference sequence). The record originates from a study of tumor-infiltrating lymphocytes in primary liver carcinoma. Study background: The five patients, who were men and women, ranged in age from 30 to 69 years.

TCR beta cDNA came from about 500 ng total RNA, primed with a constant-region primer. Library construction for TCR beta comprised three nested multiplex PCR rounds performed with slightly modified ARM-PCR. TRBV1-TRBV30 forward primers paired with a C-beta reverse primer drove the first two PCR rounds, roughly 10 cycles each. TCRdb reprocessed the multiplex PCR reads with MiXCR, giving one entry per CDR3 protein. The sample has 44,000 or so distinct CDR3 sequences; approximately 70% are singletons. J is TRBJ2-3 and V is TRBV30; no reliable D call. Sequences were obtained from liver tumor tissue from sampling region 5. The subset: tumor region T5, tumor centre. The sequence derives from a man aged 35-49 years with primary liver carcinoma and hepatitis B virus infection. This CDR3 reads CAWSYNVGSTDTQYF. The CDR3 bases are TGTGCCTGGAGTTACAATGTAGGTAGCACAGATACGCAGTATTTT. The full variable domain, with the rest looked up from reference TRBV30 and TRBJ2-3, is SQTIHQWPATLVQPVGSPLSLECTVEGTSNPNLYWYRQAAGRGLQLLFYSVGIGQISSEVPQNLSASRPQDRQFILSSKKLLLSDSGFYLCAWSYNVGSTDTQYFGPGTRLTVL.